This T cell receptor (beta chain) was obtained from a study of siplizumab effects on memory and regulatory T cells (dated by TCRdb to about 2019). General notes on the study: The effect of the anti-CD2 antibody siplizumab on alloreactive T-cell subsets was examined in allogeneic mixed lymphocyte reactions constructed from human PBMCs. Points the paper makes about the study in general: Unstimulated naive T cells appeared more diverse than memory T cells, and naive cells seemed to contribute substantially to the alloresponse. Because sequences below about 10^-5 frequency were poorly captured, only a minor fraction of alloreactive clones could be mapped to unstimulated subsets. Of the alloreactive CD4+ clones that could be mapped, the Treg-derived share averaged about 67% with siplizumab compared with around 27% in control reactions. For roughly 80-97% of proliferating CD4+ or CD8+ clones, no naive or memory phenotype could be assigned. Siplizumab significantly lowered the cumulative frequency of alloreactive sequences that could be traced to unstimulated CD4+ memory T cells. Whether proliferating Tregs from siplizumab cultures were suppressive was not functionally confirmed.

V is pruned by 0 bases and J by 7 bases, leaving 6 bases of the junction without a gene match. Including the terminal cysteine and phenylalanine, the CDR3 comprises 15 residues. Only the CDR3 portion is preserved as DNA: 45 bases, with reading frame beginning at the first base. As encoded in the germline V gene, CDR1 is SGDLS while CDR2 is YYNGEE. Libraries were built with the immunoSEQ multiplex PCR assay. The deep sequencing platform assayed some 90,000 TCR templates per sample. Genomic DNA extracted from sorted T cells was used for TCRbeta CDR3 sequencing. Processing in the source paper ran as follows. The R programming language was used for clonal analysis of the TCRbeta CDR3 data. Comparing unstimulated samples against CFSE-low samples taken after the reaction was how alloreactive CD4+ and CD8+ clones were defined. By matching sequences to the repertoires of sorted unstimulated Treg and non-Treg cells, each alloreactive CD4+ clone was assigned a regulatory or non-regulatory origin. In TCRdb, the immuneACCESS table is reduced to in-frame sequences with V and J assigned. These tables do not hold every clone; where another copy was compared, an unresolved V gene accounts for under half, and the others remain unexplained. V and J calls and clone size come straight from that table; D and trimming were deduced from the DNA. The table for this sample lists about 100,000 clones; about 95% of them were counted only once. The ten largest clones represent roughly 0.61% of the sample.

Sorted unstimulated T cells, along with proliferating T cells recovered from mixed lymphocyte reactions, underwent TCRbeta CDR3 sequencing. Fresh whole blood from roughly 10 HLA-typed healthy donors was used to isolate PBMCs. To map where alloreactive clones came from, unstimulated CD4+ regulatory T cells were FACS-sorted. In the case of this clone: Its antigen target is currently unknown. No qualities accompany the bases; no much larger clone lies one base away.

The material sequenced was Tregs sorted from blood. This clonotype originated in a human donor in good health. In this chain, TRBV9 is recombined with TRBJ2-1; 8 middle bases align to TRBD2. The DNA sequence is TGTGCCAGCAGCGTAGGGGCTAGCGGGTTAAATGAGCAGTTCTTC. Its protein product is CASSVGASGLNEQFF. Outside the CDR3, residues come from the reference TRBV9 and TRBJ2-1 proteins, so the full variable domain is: DSGVTQTPKHLITATGQRVTLRCSPRSGDLSVYWYQQSLDQGLQFLIQYYNGEERAKGNILERFSAQQFPDLHSELNLSSLELGDSALYFCASSVGASGLNEQFFGPGTRLTVL.